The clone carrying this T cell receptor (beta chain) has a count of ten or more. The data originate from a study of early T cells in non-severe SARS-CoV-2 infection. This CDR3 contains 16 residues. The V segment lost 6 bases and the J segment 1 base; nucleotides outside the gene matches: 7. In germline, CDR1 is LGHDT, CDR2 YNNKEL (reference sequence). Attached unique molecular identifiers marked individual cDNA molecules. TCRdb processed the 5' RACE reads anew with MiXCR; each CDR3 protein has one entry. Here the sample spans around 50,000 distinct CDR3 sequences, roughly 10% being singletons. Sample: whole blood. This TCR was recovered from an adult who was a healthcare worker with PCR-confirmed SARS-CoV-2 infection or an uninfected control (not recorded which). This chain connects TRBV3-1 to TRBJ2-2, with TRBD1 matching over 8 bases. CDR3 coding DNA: TGTGCCAGCAGACGAGCCGGGACAGGGAACACCGGGGAGCTGTTTTTT. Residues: CASRRAGTGNTGELFF.